Given below is one T cell receptor beta chain in context. The record originates from a study of T cell changes during pregnancy in multiple sclerosis. This CDR3 region has 14 residues. V was pared by 4 bases and J by 2 bases, with 11 bases between. Per the germline V gene, CDR1 is LNHDA and CDR2 is SQIVND (reference sequence). Produced via immunoSEQ multiplex PCR; TCRdb's table is partial and in-frame only. The repertoire holds over 80,000 clones, with about nine tenths as singletons. This specimen consisted of peripheral blood, obtained in the second trimester of pregnancy. The sequence derives from a female donor in good health, enrolled as a control in a pregnancy study. The chain combines TRBV19 with TRBJ2-5, with D maybe TRBD1 (5 bases). CDR3 DNA sequence: TGTGCCAGTAGTACATCACAGGTTCAAGAGACCCAGTACTTC. Translating it yields CASSTSQVQETQYF.